These 5 T cell receptor beta chains came from one sample sequenced in a study of cytomegalovirus exposure and HLA in healthy donors. A multiplex PCR was run with 60 Vbeta primers and 13 Jbeta primers. TCRdb keeps only in-frame clones here, not all; method: immunoSEQ multiplex PCR. The table has 100,000 or so clones, 70% to 85% seen once. Source material: PBMCs. Every receptor here comes from a woman aged 40 to 50 in good health and CMV-seronegative.

The chain links TRBV28 to TRBJ1-5; a possible D gene is TRBD1 (6 bases). The CDR3 is made up of 16 amino acids. Trimming cost V 4 bases and J 1 base, with 14 bases left between them. Germline V gene lookup returns CDR1 MDHEN and CDR2 SYDVKM. The CDR3 sequence: CASSSGDTGSNQPQHF. The CDR3 DNA is TGTGCCAGCAGTTCCGGAGACACAGGGAGCAATCAGCCCCAGCATTTT.

V is TRBV7-9 and J is TRBJ1-2; D not resolved. Germline assignment: CDR1 SEHNR and CDR2 FQNEAQ (reference sequence). The CDR3 totals 13 residues. V dropped 1 base and J dropped 2 bases, with 5 bases sitting between them. This CDR3 reads CASSLGLNYGYTF. The CDR3, as DNA: TGTGCCAGCAGCTTAGGACTCAACTATGGCTACACCTTC.

In nucleotides, the CDR3 is TGTGCCAGCATTGTCTACCAAGAGACCCAGTACTTC. Amino acids: CASIVYQETQYF. The V and J genes are TRBV27 and TRBJ2-5; unclear D gene. The CDR3 is made up of 12 amino acids. Trimming removed 7 bases at V and 0 bases at J, with 6 bases between. Germline lookup yields CDR1 MNHEY and CDR2 SMNVEV (reference sequence).

V is TRBV5-4 and J is TRBJ2-5; 7 bases are shared with TRBD1. The J segment lost 3 bases and the V segment lost 4 bases, leaving 9 bases of the junction unmatched. Germline-derived CDR1 and CDR2 are SGHNT and YYREEE (reference sequence). The CDR3 spans 15 residues. This CDR3 reads CASSPPPGTEETQYF. DNA of the CDR3: TGTGCCAGCAGCCCTCCCCCCGGGACAGAAGAGACCCAGTACTTC.

This clone appeared a few times. The chain carries TRBV25-1 and TRBJ1-1; no reliable D call. In germline, CDR1 is MGHDK, CDR2 SYGVNS. There are 16 residues in the CDR3. V was cut by 4 bases and J by 1 base, with 16 bases left in between. This CDR3 is CASSGPPERANTEAFF. The CDR3 coding sequence is TGTGCCAGCAGTGGTCCCCCCGAGAGGGCGAACACTGAAGCTTTCTTT.